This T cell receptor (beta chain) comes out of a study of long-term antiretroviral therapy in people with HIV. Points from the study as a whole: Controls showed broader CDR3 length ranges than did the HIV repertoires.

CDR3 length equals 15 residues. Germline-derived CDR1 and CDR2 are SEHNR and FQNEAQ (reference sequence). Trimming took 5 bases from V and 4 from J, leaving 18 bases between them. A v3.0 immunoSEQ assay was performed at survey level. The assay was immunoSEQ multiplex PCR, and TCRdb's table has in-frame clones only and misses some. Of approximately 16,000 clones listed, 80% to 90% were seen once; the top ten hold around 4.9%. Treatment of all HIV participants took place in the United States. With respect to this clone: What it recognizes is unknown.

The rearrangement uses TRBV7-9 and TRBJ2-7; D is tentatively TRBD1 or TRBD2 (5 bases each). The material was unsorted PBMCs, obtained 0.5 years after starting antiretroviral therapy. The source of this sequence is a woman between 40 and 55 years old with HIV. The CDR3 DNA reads TGTGCCAGCAGCCGAAGGACCCTGGGACGTTACGAGCAGTACTTC. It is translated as CASSRRTLGRYEQYF.